Following are 15 T cell receptor beta chains from one sample sequenced in a study of CD8 T cells in Susac syndrome. An input of roughly 0.5 to 1 ug of RNA was subjected to reverse transcription using random hexamers. MiXCR was run by TCRdb on the immunoSEQ multiplex PCR reads, yielding one entry per CDR3 protein. The data contain roughly 140,000 distinct CDR3 sequences, about 95% of them singletons. Sequencing was carried out using CD4+ T cells from PBMCs. These receptors all come from a human donor with Susac syndrome.

The chain is built from TRBV20-1 and TRBJ2-5; TRBD2 aligns across 7 bases. The CDR3 totals 14 residues. Germline trimming cut 3 bases from V and 1 base from J; bases unmatched to any gene: 5. Germline CDR1 is DFQATT and CDR2 is SNEGSKA (reference sequence). CDR3 sequence (DNA): TGCAGTGCTAGCGACGGCGGGGGCCAAGAGACCCAGTACTTC. Protein sequence: CSASDGGGQETQYF.

This rearrangement joins TRBV20-1 to TRBJ2-2; D might be TRBD2 (6 bases). Trimming took off 1 base at V and 5 bases at J, with 8 bases between the two ends. Germline values: CDR1 DFQATT, CDR2 SNEGSKA (reference sequence). The CDR3 runs 13 residues. CDR3: CSARAGVTGELFF. In DNA form, the CDR3 reads TGCAGTGCTAGAGCGGGGGTTACCGGGGAGCTGTTTTTT.

The chain links TRBV7-3 to TRBJ1-1; D gene uncertain. Germline CDR1 SGHTA, CDR2 FQGTGA. The CDR3 loop spans 16 amino acids. V gave up 1 base and J gave up 0 bases, with 12 bases separating them. As DNA, the CDR3 is TGTGCCAGCAGCTTAAACGGGAGGCGAGTGAACACTGAAGCTTTCTTT. Translating gives CASSLNGRRVNTEAFF.

The CDR3, as DNA: TGTGCCAGCTCACCCGGACAGGCTAATAATTCACCCCTCCACTTT. This encodes CASSPGQANNSPLHF. The V call is TRBV18, the J call TRBJ1-6; 7 nucleotides agree with TRBD1. Germline V lookup: CDR1 KGHSH, CDR2 LQKENI. V shed 3 bases, J shed 5 bases, and the junction held 4 bases outside the gene matches. The CDR3 length is 15 residues.

The genes are TRBV14 and TRBJ1-6, with D possibly being TRBD1 (5 bases). Germline lookup yields CDR1 SGHDN and CDR2 FVKESK. V was cut by 4 bases and J by 8 bases, with 15 bases left in between. The CDR3 has 15 amino acids. CDR3: CASSPLGGAHSPLHF. CDR3 sequence (DNA): TGTGCCAGCAGCCCCCTTGGAGGGGCGCATTCACCCCTCCACTTT. Drawing the rest from reference TRBV14 and TRBJ1-6, the complete variable domain is EAGVTQFPSHSVIEKGQTVTLRCDPISGHDNLYWYRRVMGKEIKFLLHFVKESKQDESGMPNNRFLAERTGGTYSTLKVQPAELEDSGVYFCASSPLGGAHSPLHFGNGTRLTVT.

This clonotype was detected once. The chain carries TRBV7-6 and TRBJ2-5; perhaps TRBD1 as D (7 bases). Germline V lookup: CDR1 SGHVS, CDR2 FNYEAQ. This CDR3 region has 15 residues. The V end lost 5 bases, the J end lost 2 bases, and 15 bases lay between the germline ends. The CDR3 loop reads CASSGNRGGQETQYF. Here the CDR3 DNA reads TGTGCCAGCAGCGGAAACAGGGGAGGACAAGAGACCCAGTACTTC.

This sequence joins TRBV5-1 and TRBJ1-2; 8 bases line up with TRBD1. Germline trimming cut 4 bases from V and 3 bases from J; bases unmatched to any gene: 2. The CDR3 length is 13 residues. The germline V gene has CDR1 SGHRS and CDR2 YFSETQ. The CDR3 is CASSMDRDYGYTF. In DNA, the CDR3 is TGCGCCAGCAGCATGGACAGGGACTATGGCTACACCTTC. Variable domain in full (rest from reference TRBV5-1 and TRBJ1-2): KAGVTQTPRYLIKTRGQQVTLSCSPISGHRSVSWYQQTPGQGLQFLFEYFSETQRNKGNFPGRFSGRQFSNSRSEMNVSTLELGDSALYLCASSMDRDYGYTFGSGTRLTVV.

The chain uses TRBV5-4 and TRBJ2-5; the match to TRBD1 covers 7 bases. Germline lookup yields CDR1 SGHNT and CDR2 YYREEE (reference sequence). The CDR3 loop spans 14 amino acids. V lost 4 bases to trimming and J lost 4 bases; unmatched junction nucleotides: 7. CDR3 DNA: TGTGCCAGCAGCCGCCTCCGGGACAGAGAGACCCAGTACTTC. Protein product: CASSRLRDRETQYF.

The chain has TRBV13 and TRBJ1-1; no firm D call. Germline-derived CDR1 and CDR2 are PRHDT and FYEKMQ (reference sequence). Trimming left V 0 bases short and J 0 bases short, with 11 bases between. The CDR3 is 16 amino acids. The CDR3, as DNA: TGTGCCAGCAGCTTAGGTCGGGGAGGGTTGAACACTGAAGCTTTCTTT. Protein sequence: CASSLGRGGLNTEAFF.

This clonotype has a handful of counts. This rearrangement joins TRBV12-3 or TRBV12-4 to TRBJ1-6; D may be TRBD1 (5 bases). Trimming shortened V by 6 bases and J by 9 bases, and 15 bases separated the two germline ends. This CDR3 has 14 residues. The CDR3 sequence: CASSQTVLRSPLHF. For the CDR3, the DNA is TGTGCCAGCAGCCAGACAGTGTTACGTTCACCCCTCCACTTT.

This clonotype was picked up one time. The rearrangement joins TRBV20-1 to TRBJ2-7, with 11 positions matching TRBD1. Germline trimming cut 0 bases from V and 4 bases from J; bases unmatched to any gene: 2. In germline, CDR1 is DFQATT, CDR2 SNEGSKA (reference sequence). The CDR3 is 14 residues long. The CDR3 DNA is TGCAGTGCTAGAGAAGGGACAGGGGGTTACGAGCAGTACTTC. Translating it yields CSAREGTGGYEQYF.

This chain joins TRBV5-4 and TRBJ2-1; 10 bases fit TRBD2. This CDR3 comprises 17 residues. Per germline, CDR1 SGHNT and CDR2 YYREEE (reference sequence). V shed 1 base, J shed 8 bases, and the junction held 12 bases outside the gene matches. CDR3 coding DNA: TGTGCCAGCAGCTTGCTCAGCGGGGGGGTCGTAGGTGATGAGCAGTTCTTC. This encodes CASSLLSGGVVGDEQFF.

The chain couples TRBV7-9 to TRBJ2-5; either TRBD1 or TRBD2 may supply D (5 bases each). Germline CDR1 is SEHNR and CDR2 is FQNEAQ (reference sequence). CDR3 length: 16 amino acids. The germline V and J ends were trimmed by 4 bases and 4 bases, with 19 bases remaining between them. CDR3 in amino acids: CASSSRGQGGLETQYF. CDR3 sequence (DNA): TGTGCCAGCAGCTCCAGAGGGCAGGGCGGTCTAGAGACCCAGTACTTC.

CDR3 residues: CASSDAQGLGSNQPQHF. CDR3 coding DNA: TGTGCCAGCTCAGACGCTCAGGGGCTGGGGAGCAATCAGCCCCAGCATTTT. The rearrangement joins TRBV18 to TRBJ1-5, with D perhaps TRBD1 (6 bases). Trimming left V 5 bases short and J 1 base short, with 18 bases between. CDR1 is KGHSH and CDR2 is LQKENI in the germline V gene. This CDR3 has 17 residues.

V and J are TRBV7-6 and TRBJ2-7, with D perhaps matching TRBD2 (5 bases). The CDR3 is 15 residues long. The germline V gene has CDR1 SGHVS and CDR2 FNYEAQ. V shed 1 base and J shed 2 bases, with 12 bases lying between them. The CDR3 spells CASSLGPAVTYEQYF. The CDR3 DNA follows: TGTGCCAGCAGCTTAGGGCCAGCGGTTACCTACGAGCAGTACTTC.